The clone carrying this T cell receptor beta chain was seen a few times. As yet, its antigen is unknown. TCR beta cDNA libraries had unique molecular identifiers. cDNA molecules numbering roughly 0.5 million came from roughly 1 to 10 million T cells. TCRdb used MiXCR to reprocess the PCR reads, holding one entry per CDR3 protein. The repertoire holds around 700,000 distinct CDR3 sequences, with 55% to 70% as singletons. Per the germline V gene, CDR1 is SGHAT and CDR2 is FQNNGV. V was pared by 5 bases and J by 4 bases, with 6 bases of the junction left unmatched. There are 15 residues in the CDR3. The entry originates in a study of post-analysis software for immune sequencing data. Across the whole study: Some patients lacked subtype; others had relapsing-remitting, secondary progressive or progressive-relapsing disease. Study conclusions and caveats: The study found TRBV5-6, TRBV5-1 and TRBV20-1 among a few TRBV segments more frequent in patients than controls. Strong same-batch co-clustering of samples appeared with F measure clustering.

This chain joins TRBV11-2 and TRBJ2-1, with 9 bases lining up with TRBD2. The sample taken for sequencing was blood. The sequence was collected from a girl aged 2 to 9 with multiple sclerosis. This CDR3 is CASSLGTSPYNEQFF. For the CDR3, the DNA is TGTGCCAGCAGCCTCGGGACTAGCCCTTACAATGAGCAGTTCTTC.